Described below is a single TCR beta chain sequence and its context. Its target is unknown. Scientists made TCR beta cDNA using 5'RACE template switching with UMIs. One entry per CDR3 protein, without DNA, is what TCRdb gives after re-calling the 5' RACE reads. The sample table sets out a few hundred thousand distinct CDR3 sequences. Germline V lookup: CDR1 KGHSH, CDR2 LQKENI. There are 16 residues in the CDR3. The data derive from a study of T cells expressing NK-cell markers. Across the whole study: Sorted CD3+CD56+NKG2C+, CD3+CD56+NKG2C- and CD3+CD56-NKG2C+ T-cell subsets were beta-chain profiled.

Study observations and caveats: HCMV specificity of expanded NKG2C+ T cell clones remained unclear.

The chain links TRBV18 to TRBJ2-4; TCRdb names TRBD1, which stays unverified in the absence of DNA. This receptor was identified in a woman in her forties or fifties in good health. The sample consisted of blood T cells: a sorted CD56 or NKG2C T cell subset, CD4+ or CD8+ T cells, or bulk PBMC T cells (not recorded which). The CDR3 here is CASSPIIGDPKNIQYF.